This T cell receptor beta chain was documented in a study of control samples from healthy donors and cancer patients. Germline V gene data show CDR1 as LGHNA and CDR2 as YSLEER. V was trimmed by 0 bases and J by 7 bases, leaving 7 bases between them. This CDR3 is built from 13 residues. The repertoire was sequenced with immunoSEQ multiplex PCR; TCRdb's copy has only in-frame clones and lacks some. The sample includes 78,000 or so clones, approximately 88% of them seen just once. Sample: blood. The sequence was obtained from a man aged 50-59 years in good health. This chain joins TRBV4-3 and TRBJ2-1; D not resolved. The CDR3: CASSQEFGNEQFF. The CDR3 DNA reads as TGCGCCAGCAGCCAAGAATTTGGAAATGAGCAGTTCTTC.